The rows below give T cell receptor beta chains drawn from one sample of a study of Ad26.COV2.S vaccination and SARS-CoV-2 variants. The protocol was immunoSEQ multiplex PCR, while the TCRdb copy is restricted to in-frame clones and leaves out a portion. Of about 460,000 clones in the sample, 80% to 90% are singletons; the top ten hold 1.7%. The sample was peripheral blood, taken in a trial of Ad26.COV2.S vaccine versus placebo. Source of these receptors: a person between 18 and 60 years old who received the Ad26.COV2.S COVID-19 vaccine or a placebo. CDR3s include the opening cysteine and the closing phenylalanine or tryptophan. A D gene is named only where the DNA matches it firmly. A row's size may be missing; if present it is once, few, many or a size class.

CDR3 protein: CSVGVHYNEQFF; CDR3 DNA: TGCAGCGTTGGCGTCCACTACAATGAGCAGTTCTTC; D gene: .; V gene: TRBV29-1; J gene: TRBJ2-1; clone size: .
CDR3 protein: CAWRTGVNTEAFF; CDR3 DNA: TGTGCCTGGAGGACTGGGGTGAACACTGAAGCTTTCTTT; D gene: .; V gene: TRBV30; J gene: TRBJ1-1; clone size: .
CDR3 protein: CASSLGQGVGQPQHF; CDR3 DNA: TGTGCCAGCTCACTCGGACAGGGGGTCGGTCAGCCCCAGCATTTT; D gene: TRBD1; V gene: TRBV18; J gene: TRBJ1-5; clone size: .
CDR3 protein: CSGADRGVHEQYF; CDR3 DNA: TGCAGCGGCGCGGACAGGGGCGTGCACGAGCAGTACTTC; D gene: TRBD1; V gene: TRBV29-1; J gene: TRBJ2-7; clone size: .
CDR3 protein: CATSRVGGRGYNEQFF; CDR3 DNA: TGTGCCACCAGCAGAGTGGGAGGGCGGGGGTACAATGAGCAGTTCTTC; D gene: TRBD2; V gene: TRBV15; J gene: TRBJ2-1; clone size: .
CDR3 protein: CASSLVGTGAPVRGYTF; CDR3 DNA: TGTGCCAGCAGTTTGGTGGGGACAGGGGCCCCGGTGAGGGGCTACACCTTC; D gene: TRBD1; V gene: TRBV27; J gene: TRBJ1-2; clone size: .
CDR3 protein: CASSPSLVTDTQYF; CDR3 DNA: TGTGCCAGCAGCCCCTCTCTCGTCACAGATACGCAGTATTTT; D gene: .; V gene: TRBV7-3; J gene: TRBJ2-3; clone size: .
CDR3 protein: CASTYGAWNEQFF; CDR3 DNA: TGTGCCAGCACCTACGGGGCATGGAATGAGCAGTTCTTC; D gene: .; V gene: TRBV6-6; J gene: TRBJ2-1; clone size: .
CDR3 protein: CASTPQGSGNTIYF; CDR3 DNA: TGTGCCAGTACTCCACAGGGATCTGGAAACACCATATATTTT; D gene: .; V gene: TRBV19; J gene: TRBJ1-3; clone size: .
CDR3 protein: CASSFRQGNEKLFF; CDR3 DNA: TGTGCCAGCAGTTTTAGACAGGGGAATGAAAAACTGTTTTTT; D gene: TRBD1; V gene: TRBV28; J gene: TRBJ1-4; clone size: .
CDR3 protein: CASTGTNYEQYF; CDR3 DNA: TGTGCCAGTACCGGGACTAACTACGAGCAGTACTTC; D gene: TRBD2; V gene: TRBV11-1; J gene: TRBJ2-7; clone size: .
CDR3 protein: CASSSPGQEEKLFF; CDR3 DNA: TGTGCCAGCAGTTCCCCGGGACAGGAGGAAAAACTGTTTTTT; D gene: TRBD1; V gene: TRBV28; J gene: TRBJ1-4; clone size: .
CDR3 protein: CASSQRGYTGELFF; CDR3 DNA: TGCGCCAGCAGCCAGAGGGGATACACCGGGGAGCTGTTTTTT; D gene: .; V gene: TRBV5-1; J gene: TRBJ2-2; clone size: .
CDR3 protein: CASSPGTTGYTF; CDR3 DNA: TGTGCCAGCTCACCAGGGACGACTGGCTACACCTTC; D gene: .; V gene: TRBV18; J gene: TRBJ1-2; clone size: .
CDR3 protein: CASRVGRYNEQFF; CDR3 DNA: TGTGCCAGCAGAGTTGGGCGTTACAATGAGCAGTTCTTC; D gene: .; V gene: TRBV12-3/TRBV12-4; J gene: TRBJ2-1; clone size: .
CDR3 protein: CASSTTGNTEAFF; CDR3 DNA: TGTGCCAGCAGTACCACGGGGAACACTGAAGCTTTCTTT; D gene: .; V gene: TRBV6-5; J gene: TRBJ1-1; clone size: .
CDR3 protein: CASSTHLNTEAFF; CDR3 DNA: TGTGCCAGCAGCACACACCTGAACACTGAAGCTTTCTTT; D gene: .; V gene: TRBV9; J gene: TRBJ1-1; clone size: .
CDR3 protein: CASSSPGDLNGYTF; CDR3 DNA: TGTGCCAGCAGCTCCCCGGGGGATCTCAATGGCTACACCTTC; D gene: .; V gene: TRBV28; J gene: TRBJ1-2; clone size: .
CDR3 protein: CAGEADLTSSYEQYF; CDR3 DNA: TGTGCCGGCGAGGCGGACCTGACTAGCTCCTACGAGCAGTACTTC; D gene: .; V gene: TRBV9; J gene: TRBJ2-7; clone size: .
CDR3 protein: CASTMAPPQDEQYF; CDR3 DNA: TGTGCCAGCACTATGGCACCGCCTCAGGACGAGCAGTACTTC; D gene: .; V gene: TRBV28; J gene: TRBJ2-7; clone size: .
CDR3 protein: CASTGLAGGASTDTQYF; CDR3 DNA: TGTGCCAGCACCGGGCTAGCGGGGGGTGCTAGCACAGATACGCAGTATTTT; D gene: TRBD2; V gene: TRBV27; J gene: TRBJ2-3; clone size: .
CDR3 protein: CASSSSGTTDTQYF; CDR3 DNA: TGTGCCAGCAGTTCCTCCGGGACCACAGATACGCAGTATTTT; D gene: .; V gene: TRBV6-6; J gene: TRBJ2-3; clone size: few
CDR3 protein: CATRGPGNTIYF; CDR3 DNA: TGTGCCACCCGGGGGCCTGGAAACACCATATATTTT; D gene: .; V gene: TRBV28; J gene: TRBJ1-3; clone size: .
CDR3 protein: CASSYFRQGTYGYTF; CDR3 DNA: TGTGCCAGCAGTTACTTTAGACAGGGGACTTATGGCTACACCTTC; D gene: TRBD1; V gene: TRBV6-5; J gene: TRBJ1-2; clone size: .
CDR3 protein: CASRETSGRDNEQFF; CDR3 DNA: TGTGCCAGCAGAGAGACTAGCGGGAGAGACAATGAGCAGTTCTTC; D gene: TRBD2; V gene: TRBV2; J gene: TRBJ2-1; clone size: .
CDR3 protein: CASSRGGYPNQGYTF; CDR3 DNA: TGTGCCAGCAGCCGAGGGGGTTACCCGAACCAAGGCTACACCTTC; D gene: .; V gene: TRBV7-8; J gene: TRBJ1-2; clone size: .
CDR3 protein: CASSPGLALDEQFF; CDR3 DNA: TGTGCCAGCTCACCTGGACTAGCTTTGGATGAGCAGTTCTTC; D gene: TRBD2; V gene: TRBV18; J gene: TRBJ2-1; clone size: .
CDR3 protein: CASSRIGVPGELFF; CDR3 DNA: TGTGCCAGCAGTCGAATCGGGGTCCCCGGGGAGCTGTTTTTT; D gene: .; V gene: TRBV9; J gene: TRBJ2-2; clone size: .
CDR3 protein: CASSPGRGTEKLFF; CDR3 DNA: TGCGCCAGCAGCCCGGGACGCGGAACTGAAAAACTGTTTTTT; D gene: .; V gene: TRBV5-1; J gene: TRBJ1-4; clone size: .
CDR3 protein: CASSFRLPANNSPLHF; CDR3 DNA: TGTGCCAGCAGTTTTAGGCTGCCAGCTAATAATTCACCCCTCCACTTT; D gene: .; V gene: TRBV28; J gene: TRBJ1-6; clone size: .
CDR3 protein: CAWSVVWRVNTEAFF; CDR3 DNA: TGTGCCTGGAGCGTGGTTTGGAGGGTGAACACTGAAGCTTTCTTT; D gene: .; V gene: TRBV30; J gene: TRBJ1-1; clone size: .
CDR3 protein: CASSPDGYSGNTIYF; CDR3 DNA: TGTGCCAGCTCACCAGACGGCTACTCTGGAAACACCATATATTTT; D gene: .; V gene: TRBV18; J gene: TRBJ1-3; clone size: .
CDR3 protein: CASSPEGAYGGYTF; CDR3 DNA: TGTGCCAGCAGCCCAGAGGGGGCGTACGGTGGCTACACCTTC; D gene: TRBD1; V gene: TRBV7-2; J gene: TRBJ1-2; clone size: .
CDR3 protein: CASSYGGYGGGTEAFF; CDR3 DNA: TGTGCCAGCAGTTACGGTGGTTACGGGGGGGGCACTGAAGCTTTCTTT; D gene: .; V gene: TRBV6-6; J gene: TRBJ1-1; clone size: .
CDR3 protein: CASSPQGSYGYTF; CDR3 DNA: TGTGCCAGCAGCCCACAGGGGTCCTATGGCTACACCTTC; D gene: TRBD1; V gene: TRBV6-2/TRBV6-3; J gene: TRBJ1-2; clone size: .
CDR3 protein: CAIVGMVFGENTGELFF; CDR3 DNA: TGTGCCATCGTGGGGATGGTATTTGGGGAGAACACCGGGGAGCTGTTTTTT; D gene: .; V gene: TRBV10-3; J gene: TRBJ2-2; clone size: .
CDR3 protein: CASSYSGTYGYTF; CDR3 DNA: TGTGCCAGCAGTTACTCCGGGACCTATGGCTACACCTTC; D gene: .; V gene: TRBV6-5; J gene: TRBJ1-2; clone size: .
CDR3 protein: CASSHSLAGVETQYF; CDR3 DNA: TGCGCCAGCAGCCACTCCTTAGCGGGAGTTGAGACCCAGTACTTC; D gene: TRBD2; V gene: TRBV4-1; J gene: TRBJ2-5; clone size: .
CDR3 protein: CASSQKGHNEQFF; CDR3 DNA: TGTGCCAGCAGCCAAAAGGGGCACAATGAGCAGTTCTTC; D gene: .; V gene: TRBV14; J gene: TRBJ2-1; clone size: .
CDR3 protein: CAWSDSGTGETQYF; CDR3 DNA: TGTGCCTGGAGTGATTCCGGGACAGGAGAGACCCAGTACTTC; D gene: TRBD1; V gene: TRBV30; J gene: TRBJ2-5; clone size: .